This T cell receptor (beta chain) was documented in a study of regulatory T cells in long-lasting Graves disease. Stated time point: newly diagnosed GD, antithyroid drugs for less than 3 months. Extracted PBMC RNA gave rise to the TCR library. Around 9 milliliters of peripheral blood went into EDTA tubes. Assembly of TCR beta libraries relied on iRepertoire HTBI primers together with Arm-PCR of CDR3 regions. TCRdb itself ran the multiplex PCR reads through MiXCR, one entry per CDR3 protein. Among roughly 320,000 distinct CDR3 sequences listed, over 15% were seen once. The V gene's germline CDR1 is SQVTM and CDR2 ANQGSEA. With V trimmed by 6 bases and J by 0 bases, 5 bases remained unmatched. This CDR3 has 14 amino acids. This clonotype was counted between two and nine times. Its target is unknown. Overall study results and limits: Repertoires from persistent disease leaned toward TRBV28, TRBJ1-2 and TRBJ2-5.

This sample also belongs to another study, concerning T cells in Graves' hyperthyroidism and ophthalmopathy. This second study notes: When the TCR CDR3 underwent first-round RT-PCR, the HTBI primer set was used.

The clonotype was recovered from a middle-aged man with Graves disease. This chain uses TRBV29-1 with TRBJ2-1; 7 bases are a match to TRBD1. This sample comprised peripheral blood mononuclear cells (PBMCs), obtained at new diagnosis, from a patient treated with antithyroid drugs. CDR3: CSVKTGISYNEQFF. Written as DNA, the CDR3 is TGCAGCGTGAAGACAGGGATCTCCTACAATGAGCAGTTCTTC.